The present T cell receptor beta chain was sequenced within a study of blood T cell repertoires in COVID-19. Study details: Both acute and convalescent COVID-19 samples were obtained from the United States, Italy and Spain. Nucleic acid was either cDNA or gDNA, and it came from T cells, B-cell-depleted T cells, or PBMCs.

In germline, CDR1 is LGHDT, CDR2 YNNKEL (reference sequence). V shed 8 bases and J 4 bases; nucleotides not matched to a gene: 6. The CDR3 has 13 amino acids. Authors' methods: Estimates of nucleated cell counts were drawn from the amplification of reference gene primers. Sequencing was performed with immunoSEQ multiplex PCR; in TCRdb, only in-frame clones are kept and a portion is missing. V and J calls and clone size follow that table, whereas D and trimming were derived from the DNA. The sample contains fewer than 500,000 clones, 70% to 90% of which appear only once. The clonotype originates from a woman in her 30s with active or convalescent COVID-19. This sequence joins TRBV3-1 (or the pseudogene TRBV3-2) and TRBJ1-1; 8 bases agree with TRBD1. Sequencing input: peripheral blood. The chain's CDR3 is CASGSQGGTEAFF. CDR3 nucleotide sequence: TGTGCCAGCGGCTCACAGGGGGGCACTGAAGCTTTCTTT.